The 28 T cell receptor beta chains below all came from one sample that was sequenced in a study of T cell responses to AZD1222 COVID-19 vaccine. Assay used: immunoSEQ multiplex PCR; TCRdb lists only in-frame clones, some missing. The sample contains more than 95,000 clones, 65% to 90% of which appear only once. This material consisted of peripheral blood, taken 28 days after the second AZD1222 dose. These receptor sequences come from an adult who received the AZD1222 COVID-19 vaccine.

This clone was seen a single time. The chain carries TRBV5-6 and TRBJ1-1; D unclear. Germline CDR1 SGHDT, CDR2 YYEEEE. CDR3 length: 13 residues. Trimming pared 3 bases from V and 0 bases from J, leaving 6 bases between. Here the CDR3 DNA reads TGTGCCAGCAGCTACTTCATGAACACTGAAGCTTTCTTT. Translated: CASSYFMNTEAFF.

The sample holds a few counts of this clone. V usage is TRBV7-6 and J usage is TRBJ2-2, with D possibly matching TRBD2 (6 bases). Germline V gene data show CDR1 as SGHVS and CDR2 as FNYEAQ. The V gene lost 5 bases and the J gene lost 1 base, with 14 bases spanning the gap. This CDR3 is 16 amino acids long. CDR3 sequence: CASSPTWGGNTGELFF. The CDR3 nucleotides read TGTGCCAGCAGCCCCACATGGGGAGGGAACACCGGGGAGCTGTTTTTT.

CDR3 nucleotide sequence: TGTGCCACTACGGGGCTAGTGAGCACAGATACGCAGTATTTT. Translated: CATTGLVSTDTQYF. The rearrangement joins TRBV25-1 to TRBJ2-3; D is possibly TRBD1 or TRBD2 (5 bases each). The germline V gene has CDR1 MGHDK and CDR2 SYGVNS. Between the trimmed V and J ends, which lost 10 bases and 0 bases, there was a span of 14 bases. This CDR3 is built from 14 residues.

The chain couples TRBV28 to TRBJ1-3; the match to TRBD1 covers 8 bases. Trimming removed 5 bases from V and 2 bases from J; junction bases left unmatched: 11. Germline CDR1 MDHEN, CDR2 SYDVKM. This CDR3 spans 17 amino acids. CDR3 residues: CASSAYETGETGNTIYF. The CDR3 DNA reads TGTGCCAGCAGTGCCTATGAGACAGGGGAGACTGGAAACACCATATATTTT.

This chain connects TRBV11-2 to TRBJ1-2; no clear D. Germline V lookup: CDR1 SGHAT, CDR2 FQNNGV. This CDR3 comprises 13 residues. The V end lost 5 bases, the J end lost 4 bases, and 11 bases lay between the germline ends. CDR3 amino acids: CASSPRTVYGYTF. CDR3 in DNA: TGTGCCAGCAGCCCACGGACTGTCTATGGCTACACCTTC. Drawing the rest from reference TRBV11-2 and TRBJ1-2, the complete variable domain is EAGVAQSPRYKIIEKRQSVAFWCNPISGHATLYWYQQILGQGPKLLIQFQNNGVVDDSQLPKDRFSAERLKGVDSTLKIQPAKLEDSAVYLCASSPRTVYGYTFGSGTRLTVV.

The chain joins TRBV24-1 to TRBJ2-4; 10 nucleotides align to TRBD1. V lost 3 bases, J lost 1 base, and 5 bases stayed unmatched. The CDR3 spans 17 residues. Germline CDR1 and CDR2: KGHDR and SFDVKD. This CDR3 reads CATSDTGTGVAKNIQYF. CDR3 in DNA: TGTGCCACCAGTGATACCGGGACAGGGGTGGCCAAAAACATTCAGTACTTC.

The V call is TRBV5-1, the J call TRBJ2-3; either TRBD1 or TRBD2 may fit D (5 bases each). This CDR3 comprises 15 residues. Germline CDR1 reads SGHRS; CDR2 reads YFSETQ. V was shortened by 4 bases and J by 2 bases, with 14 bases between the two germline ends. CDR3 nucleotide sequence: TGCGCCAGCAGCACCGGGACGGACCACACAGATACGCAGTATTTT. Translating gives CASSTGTDHTDTQYF.

The J gene is TRBJ2-7, the V gene TRBV11-3; tentatively, D is TRBD2 (6 bases). CDR3 length: 13 residues. Germline CDR1 and CDR2: SGHNT and YENEEA. Trimming removed 1 base from V and 4 bases from J, with 8 bases in between. As DNA, the CDR3 is TGTGCCAGCAGCTTAGCGGGGGATTACGAGCAGTACTTC. Translated: CASSLAGDYEQYF.

The chain uses TRBV4-2 and TRBJ2-7; D is unresolved. The length of the CDR3 is 14 residues. Trimming removed 1 base from V and 2 bases from J, with 9 bases in between. Per the germline V gene, CDR1 is LGHNA and CDR2 is YNFKEQ. The CDR3 sequence is CASSQGWYPYEQYF. The CDR3 nucleotides are TGTGCCAGCAGCCAAGGGTGGTACCCCTACGAGCAGTACTTC.

This clone has a single count. The genes are TRBV5-1 and TRBJ1-2; TRBD1 might be the D (5 bases). Germline loops: CDR1 SGHRS, CDR2 YFSETQ. CDR3 length: 15 residues. V gave up 4 bases and J gave up 0 bases, with 13 bases separating them. The CDR3 coding sequence is TGCGCCAGCAGCCCCAGGGAAAGGGCTAACTATGGCTACACCTTC. Translation gives CASSPRERANYGYTF.

This clone was recorded a few times. The gene calls are TRBV5-1 and TRBJ2-6; no reliable D call. V lost 5 bases and J lost 0, with 6 bases in between. The CDR3 has 14 residues. Germline loops: CDR1 SGHRS, CDR2 YFSETQ. The CDR3 sequence: CASRVTSGANVLTF. The CDR3 DNA sequence: TGCGCCAGCAGAGTTACCTCTGGGGCCAACGTCCTGACTTTC.

The gene calls are TRBV7-3 and TRBJ2-1; 9 bases map to TRBD2. The V segment lost 3 bases and the J segment 7 bases; nucleotides outside the gene matches: 13. Germline V CDR1 and CDR2: SGHTA, FQGTGA. CDR3 length equals 17 residues. DNA for the CDR3: TGTGCCAGCAGCTTGGTGGGGTGGCTAGCGGGGAGTAATGAGCAGTTCTTC. Amino acids: CASSLVGWLAGSNEQFF. The whole variable domain, filled in from reference TRBV7-3 and TRBJ2-1, reads GAGVSQTPSNKVTEKGKYVELRCDPISGHTALYWYRQSLGQGPEFLIYFQGTGAADDSGLPNDRFFAVRPEGSVSTLKIQRTERGDSAVYLCASSLVGWLAGSNEQFFGPGTRLTVL.

This chain connects TRBV7-3 to TRBJ1-1; D is perhaps TRBD1 (6 bases). Trimming shortened V by 4 bases and J by 5 bases, and 11 bases separated the two germline ends. There are 13 residues in the CDR3. Per germline, CDR1 SGHTA and CDR2 FQGTGA. CDR3 nucleotides: TGTGCCAGCAGCTCTCAACAGGGAACTGAAGCTTTCTTT. Amino acids: CASSSQQGTEAFF. The variable domain in full, with the rest retrieved from reference TRBV7-3 and TRBJ1-1, is GAGVSQTPSNKVTEKGKYVELRCDPISGHTALYWYRQSLGQGPEFLIYFQGTGAADDSGLPNDRFFAVRPEGSVSTLKIQRTERGDSAVYLCASSSQQGTEAFFGQGTRLTVV.

The chain joins TRBV18 to TRBJ1-2, with D uncertain. From germline, CDR1 is KGHSH and CDR2 LQKENI. V lost 2 bases and J lost 6, with 13 bases in between. The CDR3 spans 14 residues. This chain's CDR3 is CASSPAELPDGYTF. CDR3 DNA sequence: TGTGCCAGCTCACCAGCGGAATTACCGGATGGCTACACCTTC.

CDR3 region: CASSLIPGPGNTIYF. The CDR3 DNA reads TGTGCCAGCAGCTTAATCCCAGGGCCTGGAAACACCATATATTTT. The chain combines TRBV7-2 with TRBJ1-3; D perhaps matches TRBD1 (5 bases). The CDR3 covers 15 residues. The germline V gene has CDR1 SGHTA and CDR2 FQGNSA. Trimming left V 2 bases short and J 2 bases short, with 10 bases between.

The chain recombines TRBV7-2 with TRBJ1-1; D is unclear. The germline gives CDR1 SGHTA, CDR2 FQGNSA. CDR3 length: 16 residues. Deletions cut 1 base from V and 1 base from J, with 13 bases between. CDR3 coding DNA: TGTGCCAGCAGCTTAGGGGGTTTCGGCGGGAACACTGAAGCTTTCTTT. Its protein product is CASSLGGFGGNTEAFF.

The chain uses TRBV3-1 (or the pseudogene TRBV3-2) and TRBJ2-5, with D maybe TRBD1 (5 bases). Deletions cut 8 bases from V and 2 bases from J, with 21 bases between. CDR3 length: 16 residues. CDR1 and CDR2 (germline): LGHDT, YNNKEL (reference sequence). CDR3 coding DNA: TGTGCCAGCGGCGGCAGGGTGGTCCCATCTCAAGAGACCCAGTACTTC. As protein: CASGGRVVPSQETQYF.

The V call is TRBV27, the J call TRBJ2-3, with D uncertain. This CDR3 region has 14 residues. The germline gives CDR1 MNHEY, CDR2 SMNVEV (reference sequence). Between the trimmed V and J ends, which lost 0 bases and 2 bases, there was a span of 6 bases. CDR3 sequence: CASSLSRITDTQYF. For the CDR3, the DNA is TGTGCCAGCAGTTTATCCAGGATCACAGATACGCAGTATTTT.

The chain joins TRBV10-3 to TRBJ1-1; D is ambiguous. Germline-derived CDR1 and CDR2 are ENHRY and SYGVKD. This CDR3 contains 13 residues. Trimming took off 8 bases at V and 4 bases at J, with 14 bases between the two ends. CDR3 loop: CAISEVVGTEAFF. DNA for the CDR3: TGTGCCATCTCTGAAGTCGTAGGCACTGAAGCTTTCTTT.

This sequence joins TRBV2 and TRBJ1-2; D gene unclear. Trimming removed 7 bases at V and 5 bases at J, with 5 bases between. Per germline, CDR1 SNHLY and CDR2 FYNNEI. The CDR3 totals 10 residues. The CDR3 nucleotides are TGTGCCAGCACCCAGTATGGCTACACCTTC. It translates to CASTQYGYTF. The whole variable domain, filled in from reference TRBV2 and TRBJ1-2, reads EPEVTQTPSHQVTQMGQEVILRCVPISNHLYFYWYRQILGQKVEFLVSFYNNEISEKSEIFDDQFSVERPDGSNFTLKIRSTKLEDSAMYFCASTQYGYTFGSGTRLTVV.

The chain joins TRBV7-9 to TRBJ1-2, with 8 bases lining up with TRBD1. V shed 5 bases and J 6 bases; nucleotides not matched to a gene: 8. Germline V gene data show CDR1 as SEHNR and CDR2 as FQNEAQ (reference sequence). The CDR3 is made up of 14 amino acids. CDR3 residues: CASSQYRGFHGYTF. For the CDR3, the DNA is TGTGCCAGCAGCCAGTACAGGGGGTTCCATGGCTACACCTTC.

The chain links TRBV27 to TRBJ2-1; TRBD2 aligns across 15 bases. V shed 5 bases and J 4 bases; nucleotides not matched to a gene: 6. The CDR3 is 17 amino acids. Per the germline V gene, CDR1 is MNHEY and CDR2 is SMNVEV (reference sequence). Here the CDR3 reads CASSPGLAGGPYNEQFF. CDR3 coding DNA: TGTGCCAGCAGTCCGGGACTAGCGGGGGGCCCATACAATGAGCAGTTCTTC.

The genes are TRBV10-1 and TRBJ1-5, with D tentatively TRBD1 (6 bases). V was trimmed by 6 bases and J by 6 bases, leaving 15 bases between them. The germline V gene has CDR1 WNHNN and CDR2 SYGVQD (reference sequence). This CDR3 is 14 amino acids long. The CDR3 region has the DNA TGCGCCAGCAGCGTTAACAGGGAGGGTCAGCCCCAGCATTTT. It yields the protein CASSVNREGQPQHF.

V is TRBV4-3 and J is TRBJ2-3, with D possibly being TRBD1 (6 bases). CDR1 LGHNA and CDR2 YSLEER come from the germline V gene. Trimming stripped 4 bases from V and 2 bases from J, with 19 bases between. The length of the CDR3 is 17 residues. In DNA form, the CDR3 reads TGCGCCAGCAGCCCAGGGGATAAGGACCTAGACACAGATACGCAGTATTTT. Translating it yields CASSPGDKDLDTDTQYF.

The chain couples TRBV9 to TRBJ1-5; unclear D gene. This CDR3 is 14 amino acids long. Per germline, CDR1 SGDLS and CDR2 YYNGEE. Between the trimmed V and J ends, which lost 3 bases and 8 bases, there was a span of 15 bases. Written as DNA, the CDR3 is TGTGCCAGCAGCGCCAGCAGTATAAGGGAGCCCCAGCATTTT. Encoded protein: CASSASSIREPQHF.

The rearrangement uses TRBV3-1 (or the pseudogene TRBV3-2) and TRBJ1-5; possible D gene TRBD1, 5 bases. In germline, CDR1 is LGHDT, CDR2 YNNKEL (reference sequence). Trimming left V 1 base short and J 6 bases short, with 7 bases between. This CDR3 spans 13 amino acids. CDR3 amino acids: CASSQGDRQPQHF. CDR3 DNA: TGTGCCAGCAGCCAAGGGGACCGTCAGCCCCAGCATTTT.

With respect to this clone: Other DNA sequences in this sample translate to the same CDR3. The rearrangement links TRBV7-2 to TRBJ1-1; D is unclear. Trimming took 3 bases from V and 3 from J, leaving 11 bases between them. CDR1 SGHTA and CDR2 FQGNSA come from the germline V gene. The length of the CDR3 is 14 residues. The CDR3 DNA is TGTGCCAGCAGCTTCTCGGGATCGGACACTGAAGCTTTCTTT. This codes for CASSFSGSDTEAFF. The variable domain in full, completed from reference TRBV7-2 and TRBJ1-1, reads GAGVSQSPSNKVTEKGKDVELRCDPISGHTALYWYRQSLGQGLEFLIYFQGNSAPDKSGLPSDRFSAERTGGSVSTLTIQRTQQEDSAVYLCASSFSGSDTEAFFGQGTRLTVV.

As DNA, the CDR3 is TGTGCCAGCAGTCGGGACGGTGGAGATACGCAGTATTTT. It yields the protein CASSRDGGDTQYF. The rearrangement links TRBV12-3 or TRBV12-4 to TRBJ2-3; D possibly uses TRBD1 or TRBD2 (5 bases each). The CDR3 consists of 13 residues. Trimming stripped 5 bases from V and 5 bases from J, with 11 bases between.